This paragraph reports one T cell receptor beta chain. These data come from a study of CD8+ T cells in alopecia areata. Germline V gene lookup returns CDR1 MGHDK and CDR2 SYGVNS. Trimming cost V 3 bases and J 4 bases; bases outside gene matches: 3. The CDR3 sequence is 14 residues long. RNA extraction and reverse transcription yielded cDNA as sequencing template. Clones were read by immunoSEQ multiplex PCR, and TCRdb kept only the in-frame ones, dropping some. The profile shows 150,000 to 200,000 clones, less than 65% of them singletons. The treatment denotes: oral pan-JAK inhibitor, 5-10 mg twice daily.

This sample comprised CD4+ T cells sorted from blood, obtained at week 24, from a patient treated with tofacitinib. This clonotype was sampled from a human donor with alopecia areata. This sequence joins TRBV25-1 and TRBJ2-1; 7 positions match TRBD1. This chain's CDR3 is CASSDTGVYNEQFF. In DNA form, the CDR3 reads TGTGCCAGCAGTGATACAGGGGTATACAATGAGCAGTTCTTC.